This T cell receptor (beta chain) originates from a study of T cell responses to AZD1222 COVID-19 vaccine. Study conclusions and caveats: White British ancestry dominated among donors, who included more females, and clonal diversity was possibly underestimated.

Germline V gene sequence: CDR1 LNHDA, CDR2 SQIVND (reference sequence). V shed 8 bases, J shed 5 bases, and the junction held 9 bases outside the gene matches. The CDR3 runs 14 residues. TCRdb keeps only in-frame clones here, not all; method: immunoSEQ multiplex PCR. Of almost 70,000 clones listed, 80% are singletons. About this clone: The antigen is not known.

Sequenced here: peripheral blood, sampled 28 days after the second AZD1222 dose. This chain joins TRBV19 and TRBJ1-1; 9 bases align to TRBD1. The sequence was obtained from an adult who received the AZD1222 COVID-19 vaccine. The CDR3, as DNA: TGTGCCAGTTCCATCGGGACAGGGAGGACTGAAGCTTTCTTT. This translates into CASSIGTGRTEAFF.